The 16 T cell receptor beta chains below were found in one sample sequenced in a study of cytomegalovirus exposure and HLA in healthy donors. A multiplex PCR was run with 60 Vbeta primers and 13 Jbeta primers. Here immunoSEQ multiplex PCR was the method, and the copy in TCRdb shows in-frame clones only, minus some. Seen here are 150,000 to 200,000 clones, around 81% observed once, and the top ten hold approximately 2%. The sample taken for sequencing was PBMCs. The receptors originated from a woman in her twenties or thirties in good health and CMV-seronegative.

J is TRBJ2-1 and V is TRBV5-8, with no clear D. There are 11 residues in the CDR3. Germline CDR1 SGHTS, CDR2 YDEGEE. Trimming removed 4 bases at V and 9 bases at J, with 8 bases between. The CDR3 bases are TGTGCCAGCAGCGGCATGTTTGAGCAGTTCTTC. Protein: CASSGMFEQFF.

V and J are TRBV5-1 and TRBJ1-6, with 7 bases matching TRBD1. Germline CDR1 is SGHRS and CDR2 is YFSETQ. Trimming removed 4 bases from V and 9 bases from J; junction bases left unmatched: 10. The CDR3 has 15 residues. Written as DNA, the CDR3 is TGCGCCAGCAGCCAAAATCCGGGACAGAGTTCACCCCTCCACTTT. Residues: CASSQNPGQSSPLHF.

The genes are TRBV7-6 and TRBJ1-2; TRBD1 is a possible D gene (5 bases). The CDR3 runs 13 residues. Between the trimmed V and J ends, which lost 6 bases and 7 bases, there was a span of 15 bases. Germline assignment: CDR1 SGHVS and CDR2 FNYEAQ. CDR3 bases: TGTGCCAGCAGTGGCGGGACTCTGGGTGGCTACACCTTC. It is translated as CASSGGTLGGYTF.

The chain links TRBV28 to TRBJ1-3; weak D call: TRBD1 (6 bases). Trimming took off 1 base at V and 4 bases at J, with 14 bases between the two ends. Germline assignment: CDR1 MDHEN and CDR2 SYDVKM. The length of the CDR3 is 16 residues. The CDR3: CASSLFGTGTGNTIYF. The CDR3 coding sequence is TGTGCCAGCAGTTTATTTGGTACAGGGACGGGAAACACCATATATTTT.

The chain couples TRBV5-4 to TRBJ2-1, with TRBD1 as a possible D gene (7 bases). Trimming stripped 3 bases from V and 2 bases from J, with 24 bases between. Germline V lookup: CDR1 SGHNT, CDR2 YYREEE (reference sequence). This CDR3 is 19 amino acids long. The CDR3: CASSSLGGWDRLTYNEQFF. CDR3 DNA: TGTGCCAGCAGCTCCCTGGGGGGATGGGACAGATTAACCTACAATGAGCAGTTCTTC.

The J gene is TRBJ1-3, the V gene TRBV28; D remains ambiguous. V lost 3 bases and J 1 base, leaving 7 bases between the germline ends. The CDR3 contains 14 residues. Germline loops: CDR1 MDHEN, CDR2 SYDVKM. This chain's CDR3 is CASSFWSSGNTIYF. The DNA of the CDR3 is TGTGCCAGCAGTTTTTGGAGTTCTGGAAACACCATATATTTT.

This clone was counted between two and nine times. The rearrangement joins TRBV6-5 to TRBJ1-1; perhaps TRBD1 as D (5 bases). With 5 bases removed from V and 5 bases from J, the gap between germline ends came to 15 bases. This CDR3 has 14 residues. Germline assignment: CDR1 MNHEY and CDR2 SVGAGI. The CDR3 DNA reads TGTGCCAGCAGTCCGTTCGGGGGGATGACTGAAGCTTTCTTT. As protein: CASSPFGGMTEAFF.

The chain links TRBV6-5 to TRBJ2-7; 7 bases align to TRBD1. The germline gives CDR1 MNHEY, CDR2 SVGAGI. V shed 0 bases, J shed 3 bases, and the junction held 5 bases outside the gene matches. This CDR3 is built from 15 residues. The CDR3 reads CASSYSSGTVYEQYF. CDR3 in DNA: TGTGCCAGCAGTTACTCATCCGGGACAGTCTACGAGCAGTACTTC.

This clone was observed a few times. The chain links TRBV19 to TRBJ1-5; 9 bases agree with TRBD1. Trimming removed 6 bases from V and 7 bases from J; junction bases left unmatched: 16. The CDR3 consists of 17 residues. Germline assignment: CDR1 LNHDA and CDR2 SQIVND (reference sequence). CDR3 amino acids: CASSLIPGDRAGQPQHF. The CDR3 DNA reads as TGTGCCAGTAGCCTAATACCCGGGGACAGGGCCGGGCAGCCCCAGCATTTT.

V gene TRBV18 combines with J gene TRBJ2-7, with D possibly being TRBD1 (7 bases). The CDR3 is 14 residues long. V was shortened by 6 bases and J by 7 bases, with 19 bases between the two germline ends. In germline, CDR1 is KGHSH, CDR2 LQKENI. CDR3 protein: CASSKGGTVGEQYF. CDR3 DNA sequence: TGTGCCAGCTCCAAAGGGGGGACAGTGGGTGAGCAGTACTTC.

This chain joins TRBV6-1 and TRBJ2-3; 7 bases match TRBD2. The V and J ends lost 8 bases and 1 base, in that order; junction bases with no gene match: 9. Germline V gene data show CDR1 as MNHNS and CDR2 as SASEGT. The CDR3 sequence is 15 residues long. Written as DNA, the CDR3 is TGTGCCAGCGGGGGGGAAGGGGCCGGCACAGATACGCAGTATTTT. Translated: CASGGEGAGTDTQYF.

V and J are TRBV21-1 and TRBJ2-5; the table's D call, TRBD1, has no DNA check behind it. TRBV21-1 is a documented pseudogene. This CDR3 spans 17 amino acids. The CDR3 is CASSKTYIYRGKETQYF. The DNA of the CDR3 is TGTGCCAGCAGCAAGACCTACATATACAGGGGAAAAGAGACCCAGTACTTC.

The V gene is TRBV25-1, the J gene TRBJ2-3; TRBD1 matches 7 bases. The V gene's germline CDR1 is MGHDK and CDR2 SYGVNS. Unmatched junction bases numbered 20, after V lost 7 bases and J lost 7 bases. The length of the CDR3 is 17 residues. The CDR3 reads CASNVNRTGQTQNTQYF. The CDR3 DNA reads as TGTGCCAGCAACGTCAACCGGACAGGCCAAACCCAGAATACGCAGTATTTT.

This chain joins TRBV2 and TRBJ2-7; 12 nucleotides match TRBD2. Trimming took 7 bases from V and 2 from J; bases not matched to a gene: 9. The CDR3 is made up of 16 amino acids. Germline V CDR1 and CDR2: SNHLY, FYNNEI. Here the CDR3 DNA reads TGTGCCAGCATCCGAACTCTAGCGGGAGGGACCTACGAGCAGTACTTC. Its translation: CASIRTLAGGTYEQYF.

The gene calls are TRBV4-1 and TRBJ1-6; D may be TRBD1 (6 bases). Germline CDR1 MGHRA, CDR2 YSYEKL. The CDR3 totals 14 residues. V dropped 0 bases and J dropped 10 bases, with 10 bases sitting between them. The DNA for the CDR3 is TGCGCCAGCAGCCAAGAACAGGGAGCCTCACCCCTCCACTTT. Residues: CASSQEQGASPLHF.

Remarks on this clone: The identical CDR3 is also encoded by other nucleotide sequences in the sample. The chain links TRBV6-5 to TRBJ2-3, with a possible D match to TRBD2 (6 bases). V was pared by 0 bases and J by 2 bases, with 9 bases between. In germline, CDR1 is MNHEY, CDR2 SVGAGI. The length of the CDR3 is 15 residues. For the CDR3, the DNA is TGTGCCAGCAGTTACTCGGCGGGATCCACAGATACGCAGTATTTT. Residues: CASSYSAGSTDTQYF.